The text below deals with one TCR beta chain. This entry is derived from a study of blood T cell repertoires in COVID-19. Background on the study: There were acute and convalescent COVID-19 samples, and they came from the United States, Italy and Spain. T cells, B-cell-depleted T cells, or PBMCs provided the cDNA or gDNA that served as material.

Per the original data handling: How many nucleated cells were present was estimated from reference gene primer amplification. Only in-frame clones appear in the TCRdb table, and some are missing; sequencing was by immunoSEQ multiplex PCR. V and J calls plus clone size are reproduced from that table; the DNA served to infer D and trimming. The table records 200,000 to 300,000 clones, 80% to 90% of them present only once. Trimming removed 5 bases at V and 9 bases at J, with 14 bases between. The CDR3 covers 13 residues. CDR1 and CDR2 (germline): SGHNT, YENEEA. Material for sequencing was peripheral blood. The gene calls are TRBV11-3 and TRBJ2-1, with D possibly TRBD1 on 5 matching bases. The sequence was obtained from a young man with active or convalescent COVID-19. CDR3 DNA: TGTGCCAGCAGCCGCCCAGGGTGGGGTGAGCAGTTCTTC. Amino acid sequence: CASSRPGWGEQFF. The full variable domain, in which reference TRBV11-3 and TRBJ2-1 provide the parts outside the CDR3, is EAGVVQSPRYKIIEKKQPVAFWCNPISGHNTLYWYLQNLGQGPELLIRYENEEAVDDSQLPKDRFSAERLKGVDSTLKIQPAELGDSAVYLCASSRPGWGEQFFGPGTRLTVL.